This note documents a single T cell receptor (beta chain) sequence. This clone's antigen is unknown. The sample holds no much larger clone one base away, and base qualities are not on file. The data stem from a study of blood T cell repertoires in COVID-19 (dated by TCRdb to the early 2020s). Concerning the study at large: Samples covering the acute and convalescent phases of COVID-19 were provided by collaborators in the United States, Italy and Spain. The material from the prospective study consisted of cDNA or gDNA derived from T cells, B-cell-depleted T cells, or PBMCs. Deeply sampled blood TCRbeta repertoires from subjects exposed to, actively infected with, or recovered from COVID-19 were included in the dataset. The repertoires were made available in a free public database intended to serve as a resource for research on the immune response to SARS-CoV-2. Samples came from the ongoing ImmuneRACE study (first 160 participants) plus 1,254 subjects from 6 global collaborators. A de-identified subject ID, COVID-19 status, age in years and sex were almost always included in the sample metadata. HLA class I and class II types, where available, came from metadata supplied by the sample provider rather than from assay-based typing.

Summary of the overall study and its limitations: The amount of clinical and demographic metadata varied by source and participant and was provided uncurated.

One collaborating source in Seattle enrolled patients while the patients were actively infected and followed the patients over time throughout the course of disease. Collaborating institutions collected whole blood in K2EDTA tubes following their own protocols. For TCRbeta analysis, collaborator samples were shipped as frozen whole blood, as isolated PBMCs, or as DNA extracted from either sample type. TCRbeta CDR3 regions were amplified from genomic DNA by means of the immunoSEQ Assay, a bias-controlled multiplex PCR. The published analysis was carried out like this. The number of nucleated cells in each sample was estimated from the amplification of reference gene primers within the assay. To quantify the absolute abundance of each unique TCRbeta CDR3 rearrangement, sequence reads were collapsed and filtered. For each sample, productive Simpson clonality was calculated by taking the square root of Simpson's diversity index across productive rearrangements. TCRdb obtained this table from immuneACCESS and retained in-frame rearrangements with V and J assigned. These tables miss some clones; where compared with another copy, unresolved V genes account for less than half of the shortfall, and the remainder is unexplained. That table gives V, J and clone size, and the DNA gave D and trimming. The sample table lists 200,000 to 250,000 clones, about 81% of them with a count of one. The top ten hold 8.2% of the sample.

Input material: peripheral blood. This sequence originates from a woman aged 80 or over with COVID-19, enrolled during active disease.

The CDR3 sequence is CSARPDRNSYEQYF. The sequence in DNA is TGCAGCGCGAGGCCAGACAGGAACTCCTACGAGCAGTACTTC. The chain is encoded by TRBV29-1 joined to TRBJ2-7, with TRBD1 tentatively as D gene (6 bases match). From the cysteine up to the phenylalanine, the CDR3 has a length of 14 residues. Only CDR3 DNA is held: 42 bases, read in frame from base 1. The CDR1 and CDR2 encoded by the germline V gene are SQVTM and ANQGSEA. The trim is 7 bases for V and 0 bases for J, with a gap of 16 bases between the germline ends.